The 13 T cell receptor beta chains listed next were all sequenced from one sample in a study of beta chain features in type 1 diabetes. The whole isolated RNA underwent reverse transcription, so sequencing captured expressed TCRB transcripts. Sequencing used immunoSEQ multiplex PCR; TCRdb keeps in-frame clones, though not all of them. This table holds hundreds of thousands of clones, 15% to 18% found once. The sample consisted of naive CD4+ T cells from blood. These receptors were taken from a man aged 18 to 30 in good health.

The rearrangement links TRBV9 to TRBJ1-2; unclear D gene. The CDR3 runs to 15 residues. The V gene lost 4 bases and the J gene lost 4 bases, with 17 bases spanning the gap. Germline CDR1 reads SGDLS; CDR2 reads YYNGEE. The CDR3 sequence: CASSPRYQPAYGYTF. In nucleotides, the CDR3 is TGTGCCAGCAGCCCTCGCTACCAACCGGCCTATGGCTACACCTTC.

DNA for the CDR3: TGTGCCAGCAGCCCCACTCGGAACACTGAAGCTTTCTTT. The encoded protein is CASSPTRNTEAFF. J is TRBJ1-1 and V is TRBV6-5, with D unresolved. Trimming removed 6 bases at V and 1 base at J, with 9 bases between. Germline CDR1 reads MNHEY; CDR2 reads SVGAGI. This CDR3 spans 13 amino acids.

This clone was recorded at least ten times. This rearrangement joins TRBV14 to TRBJ2-1, with a possible D match to TRBD1 (6 bases). CDR3 length equals 15 residues. Germline CDR1 and CDR2: SGHDN and FVKESK. V was trimmed by 6 bases and J by 3 bases, leaving 15 bases between them. In DNA form, the CDR3 reads TGTGCCAGCAGTCGTTTGACAGGCTACTACAATGAGCAGTTCTTC. As protein: CASSRLTGYYNEQFF.

V usage is TRBV18 and J usage is TRBJ2-1, with TRBD2 identical over 9 bases. Germline CDR1 KGHSH, CDR2 LQKENI. V lost 3 bases, J lost 2 bases, and 5 bases stayed unmatched. The CDR3 contains 16 residues. Written as DNA, the CDR3 is TGTGCCAGCTCACCTCGTAGCGGGGGAACCTACAATGAGCAGTTCTTC. Protein product: CASSPRSGGTYNEQFF.

This clone has more than one count but fewer than ten. The chain carries TRBV6-1 and TRBJ2-5; 7 bases match TRBD2. CDR1 is MNHNS, CDR2 SASEGT, per germline. J lost 5 bases, V lost 2 bases, and 5 bases had no gene match. The CDR3 is made up of 14 amino acids. CDR3 sequence (DNA): TGTGCCAGCAGTGAACCTGGGAGGGTTGAGACCCAGTACTTC. Encoded protein: CASSEPGRVETQYF.

This clone has a handful of counts. V is TRBV30 and J is TRBJ1-5; tentative D call: TRBD1 (6 bases). Trimming removed 5 bases from V and 3 bases from J, with 17 bases in between. This CDR3 region has 15 residues. Looked up from germline, CDR1 is GTSNPN and CDR2 is SVGIG (reference sequence). The CDR3 loop is CAWGTGRVYNQPQHF. The CDR3 bases are TGTGCCTGGGGAACAGGGAGGGTTTACAATCAGCCCCAGCATTTT.

This clone was counted only a few times. Different DNA sequences within this sample yield the same CDR3. The genes are TRBV9 and TRBJ2-1; a possible D gene is TRBD2 (5 bases). Germline CDR1 SGDLS, CDR2 YYNGEE. With 3 bases removed from V and 0 bases from J, the gap between germline ends came to 10 bases. The CDR3 loop spans 15 amino acids. CDR3 bases: TGTGCCAGCAGCGCAAGCGGCGGCTCCTACAATGAGCAGTTCTTC. It translates to CASSASGGSYNEQFF. Filled out from reference TRBV9 and TRBJ2-1, the complete variable domain reads DSGVTQTPKHLITATGQRVTLRCSPRSGDLSVYWYQQSLDQGLQFLIQYYNGEERAKGNILERFSAQQFPDLHSELNLSSLELGDSALYFCASSASGGSYNEQFFGPGTRLTVL.

The table lists this clone with a few counts. J is TRBJ1-2 and V is TRBV5-4; the match to TRBD1 covers 7 bases. CDR3 size: 15 residues. Looked up from germline, CDR1 is SGHNT and CDR2 is YYREEE (reference sequence). The trim removed 4 bases at V and 4 bases at J, leaving 10 bases unmatched. CDR3 amino acids: CASSLVPGGGYGYTF. For the CDR3, the DNA is TGTGCCAGCAGCCTGGTCCCAGGGGGTGGCTATGGCTACACCTTC.

This clone occurred a few times. J is TRBJ2-2 and V is TRBV9; no firm D call. The V gene lost 0 bases and the J gene lost 2 bases, with 8 bases spanning the gap. This CDR3 is built from 15 residues. Germline V gene data show CDR1 as SGDLS and CDR2 as YYNGEE. The CDR3 sequence is CASSVEQTNTGELFF. Written as DNA, the CDR3 is TGTGCCAGCAGCGTAGAACAGACTAACACCGGGGAGCTGTTTTTT.

This clone has a handful of counts. This chain's CDR3 is CASSSVQGSNNEQFF. CDR3 nucleotides: TGCGCCAGCAGCTCCGTACAGGGTAGCAACAATGAGCAGTTCTTC. This sequence joins TRBV5-1 and TRBJ2-1; TRBD1 might be the D (6 bases). Germline CDR1 and CDR2: SGHRS and YFSETQ. The V end was cut by 3 bases, the J end by 5 bases, with 15 bases between. The CDR3 sequence is 15 residues long.

The gene calls are TRBV4-2 and TRBJ1-2; tentatively, D is TRBD1 (5 bases). Trimming stripped 0 bases from V and 4 bases from J, with 18 bases between. The CDR3 runs to 17 residues. Per germline, CDR1 LGHNA and CDR2 YNFKEQ. CDR3 coding DNA: TGTGCCAGCAGCCAAGATCTTGTGTCGGGGACCGGCTATGGCTACACCTTC. Its translation: CASSQDLVSGTGYGYTF.

With respect to this clone: This CDR3 is also generated by other DNA sequences in the sample. As DNA, the CDR3 is TGTGCCAGCAGCTTAGGTAGCGGGGGCGGTGAGACCCAGTACTTC. Its translation is CASSLGSGGGETQYF. J is TRBJ2-5 and V is TRBV5-4, with 9 nucleotides matching TRBD2. V lost 2 bases and J lost 5; bases outside the gene matches: 7. CDR1 and CDR2 (germline): SGHNT, YYREEE (reference sequence). The CDR3 runs to 15 residues.

There are a few counts of this clone. The V gene is TRBV6-1, the J gene TRBJ2-3; D unclear. V lost 0 bases and J 1 base, leaving 5 bases between the germline ends. The germline V gene encodes CDR1 MNHNS and CDR2 SASEGT. The CDR3 runs 14 residues. The CDR3 bases are TGTGCCAGCAGTGAAGCTGGGGGCACAGATACGCAGTATTTT. It translates to CASSEAGGTDTQYF.